This is a list of T cell receptor beta chains from one sample in a study of OX40 agonist ivuxolimab in advanced cancers. Some clones are missing from TCRdb's copy, which holds only in-frame ones; the method was immunoSEQ multiplex PCR. The data hold under 65,000 clones, with nearly 90% observed a single time. The input for sequencing was CD4+ or CD8+ T cells sorted from blood, taken in a trial of the OX40 agonist ivuxolimab. Source of these receptors: an adult with an advanced solid tumor such as melanoma, head and neck, liver or kidney cancer. Each CDR3 is given with its conserved first and last residue. D genes are given only for firm matches. Expanded clones get a size class; other rows say once, few or many, or leave the size out.

13,TRBJ1-1,.,once,TRBV29-1,TGCAGCGTTGAAGACAGTTTAAACACTGAAGCTTTCTTT,CSVEDSLNTEAFF
13,TRBJ2-3,.,.,TRBV5-5,TGTGCCAGCACGGCCAGAGGCACAGATACGCAGTATTTT,CASTARGTDTQYF
16,TRBJ2-1,TRBD1,.,TRBV4-3,TGCGCCAGCAGCCAAGAAGTGGGGACAGGGGGCAATGAGCAGTTCTTC,CASSQEVGTGGNEQFF
11,TRBJ1-1,.,.,TRBV28,TGTGCCAGCAGTTGGAACACTGAAGCTTTCTTT,CASSWNTEAFF
11,TRBJ1-1,.,few,TRBV19,TGTGCCAGTAGTATCTGGACAGAAGCTTTCTTT,CASSIWTEAFF
13,TRBJ2-5,.,.,TRBV27,TGTGCCAGCAGTCCCGGGCCCTCTATAGAGCAGTACTTC,CASSPGPSIEQYF
13,TRBJ1-2,.,.,TRBV5-1,TGCGCCAGCAGCTTTGCGACTAACTATGGCTACACCTTC,CASSFATNYGYTF
15,TRBJ2-3,TRBD2,once,TRBV7-6,TGTGCCAGCAGCTCGCTAGCGGCTAGCACAGATACGCAGTATTTT,CASSSLAASTDTQYF
15,TRBJ1-1,TRBD1,.,TRBV19,TGTGCCAGTAGTGGGGGGGACAGTTGGAACACTGAAGCTTTCTTT,CASSGGDSWNTEAFF
18,TRBJ2-5,TRBD1,.,TRBV7-9,TGTGCCAGCAGCCGGCGACAGGGAAATATCTTGTTGAGGGAGACCCAGTACTTC,CASSRRQGNILLRETQYF
13,TRBJ2-1,.,.,TRBV9,TGTGCCAGCAGCGCCCGTATTTACAATGAGCAGTTCTTC,CASSARIYNEQFF
14,TRBJ1-1,.,.,TRBV6-5,TGTGCCAGCAGTTACTCTCTTATGAACACTGAAGCTTTCTTT,CASSYSLMNTEAFF
13,TRBJ2-7,.,.,TRBV6-1,TGTGCCAGCAGTGACCCAGGCCCCTACGAGCAGTACTTC,CASSDPGPYEQYF
16,TRBJ2-5,TRBD2,.,TRBV7-2,TGTGCCAGCAGCGAAGGACTAGCGGGCCTGAGGGGGGGCCAGTACTTC,CASSEGLAGLRGGQYF
14,TRBJ2-3,.,once,TRBV9,TGTGCCAGCTCGGCCGGGGGAGGTCCAGATACGCAGTATTTT,CASSAGGGPDTQYF
17,TRBJ1-2,TRBD1,once,TRBV28,TGTGCCAGCAGTTTATTGGCAGGGGGCGTAAAAAGTTATGGCTACACCTTC,CASSLLAGGVKSYGYTF
13,TRBJ2-1,.,.,TRBV7-8,TGTGCCAGCACTGAGTCCAACTACAATGAGCAGTTCTTC,CASTESNYNEQFF
15,TRBJ1-2,TRBD1,.,TRBV2,TGTGCCAGCAGTCCTACAGGGGACACTAACTATGGCTACACCTTC,CASSPTGDTNYGYTF
15,TRBJ2-3,.,.,TRBV18,TGTGCCAGCTCAACAGTGGGGTCCGTCACAGATACGCAGTATTTT,CASSTVGSVTDTQYF
12,TRBJ1-2,.,once,TRBV13,TGTGCCAGCGTAGCGTACAACTATGGCTACACCTTC,CASVAYNYGYTF
16,TRBJ2-7,TRBD2,.,TRBV4-1,TGCGCCAGCAGCTCCATGCCCAGCCTAGCGGGAGCCGAGCAGTACTTC,CASSSMPSLAGAEQYF
13,TRBJ1-2,.,.,TRBV10-3,TGTGCCCTCGGTATGGAACAGTCTCGTGGCTACACCTTC,CALGMEQSRGYTF
15,TRBJ2-4,TRBD2,.,TRBV18,TGTGCCAGCTCACGCAGCGGGAGGGACAAAAACATTCAGTACTTC,CASSRSGRDKNIQYF
17,TRBJ2-1,.,once,TRBV19,TGTGCCAGTAGTATTGGGGCTAGCACTCTCTCCTACAATGAGCAGTTCTTC,CASSIGASTLSYNEQFF
15,TRBJ2-2,TRBD2,.,TRBV5-1,TGCGCCAGCAGCCCTGGACTAGGTCTCACCGGGGAGCTGTTTTTT,CASSPGLGLTGELFF
15,TRBJ1-4,.,.,TRBV6-5,TGTGCCAGCAGTTCGACGGGAGCAACTAATGAAAAACTGTTTTTT,CASSSTGATNEKLFF
11,TRBJ2-7,.,.,TRBV7-9,TGTGCCAGCAGCATCGCCTACGAGCAGTACTTC,CASSIAYEQYF
15,TRBJ2-1,.,once,TRBV27,TGTGCCAGCGGGGCGGGGCCCCCATATCGCAATGAGCAGTTCTTC,CASGAGPPYRNEQFF
14,TRBJ2-2,TRBD2,.,TRBV29-1,TGCAGCGTGAAAGGGACTAGCGTCACCGGGGAGCTGTTTTTT,CSVKGTSVTGELFF